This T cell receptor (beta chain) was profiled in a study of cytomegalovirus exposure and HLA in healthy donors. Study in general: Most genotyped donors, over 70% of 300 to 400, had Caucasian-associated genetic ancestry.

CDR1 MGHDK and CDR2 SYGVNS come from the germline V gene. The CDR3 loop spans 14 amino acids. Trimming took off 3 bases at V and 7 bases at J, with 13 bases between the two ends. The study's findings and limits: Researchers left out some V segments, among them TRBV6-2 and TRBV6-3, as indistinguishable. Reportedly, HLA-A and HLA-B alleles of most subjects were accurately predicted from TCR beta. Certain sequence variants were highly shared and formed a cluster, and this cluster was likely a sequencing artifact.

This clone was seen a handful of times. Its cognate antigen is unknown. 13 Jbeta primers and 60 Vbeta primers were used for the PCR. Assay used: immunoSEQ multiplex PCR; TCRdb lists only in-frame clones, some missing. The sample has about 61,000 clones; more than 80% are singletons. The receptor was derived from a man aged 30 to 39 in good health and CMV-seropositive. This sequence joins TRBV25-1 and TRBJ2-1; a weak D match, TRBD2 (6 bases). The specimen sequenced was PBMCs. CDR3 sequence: CASSDRDLGNEQFF. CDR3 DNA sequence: TGTGCCAGCAGTGACCGGGACTTAGGTAATGAGCAGTTCTTC.